One and the same sample provided the 3 T cell receptor beta chains below, sequenced in a study of cytomegalovirus exposure and HLA in healthy donors. Generated by immunoSEQ multiplex PCR, the TCRdb table keeps only in-frame clones and is missing some. The sample has under 75,000 clones, about 96% seen once; the top ten hold more than 0.9%. Sequences were obtained from PBMCs. Source of these receptors: a woman aged 18-30 years in good health and CMV-seronegative.

The chain joins TRBV27 to TRBJ2-5; TRBD1 matches at 7 bases. The CDR3 contains 15 residues. J lost 4 bases, V lost 3 bases, and 8 bases had no gene match. The V gene's germline CDR1 is MNHEY and CDR2 SMNVEV (reference sequence). Here the CDR3 reads CASSFRTGRGETQYF. CDR3 bases: TGTGCCAGCAGTTTCCGGACAGGCAGGGGAGAGACCCAGTACTTC.

This chain connects TRBV7-2 to TRBJ2-5; 16 positions agree with TRBD2. V lost 1 base and J lost 5; bases outside the gene matches: 4. Germline lookup yields CDR1 SGHTA and CDR2 FQGNSA. The CDR3 has 17 residues. The CDR3 loop is CASSLVGLAGGRETQYF. The CDR3 bases are TGTGCCAGCAGCTTAGTGGGACTAGCGGGGGGGCGCGAGACCCAGTACTTC.

The chain carries TRBV28 and TRBJ1-2; a possible D gene is TRBD1 (5 bases). Germline CDR1 MDHEN, CDR2 SYDVKM. The ends were cut back, 3 bases at V and 3 bases at J, with 8 bases in the middle. The CDR3 runs 13 residues. The CDR3 DNA sequence: TGTGCCAGCAGTTTCGGGGGGGACTATGGCTACACCTTC. It yields the protein CASSFGGDYGYTF.